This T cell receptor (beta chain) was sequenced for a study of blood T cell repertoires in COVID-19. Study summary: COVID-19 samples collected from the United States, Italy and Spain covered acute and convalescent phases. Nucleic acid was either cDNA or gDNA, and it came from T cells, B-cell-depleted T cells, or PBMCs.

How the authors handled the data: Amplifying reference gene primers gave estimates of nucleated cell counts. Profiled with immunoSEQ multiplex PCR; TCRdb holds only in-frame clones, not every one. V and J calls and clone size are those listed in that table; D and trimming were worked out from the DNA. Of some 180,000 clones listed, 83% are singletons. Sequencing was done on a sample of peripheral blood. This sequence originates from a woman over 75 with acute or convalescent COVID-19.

The CDR3 bases are TGTGCCTCTAACCTTCGTGGACAGGGAGGTCCTCTTGGCTACACCTTC. This gives the protein CASNLRGQGGPLGYTF. This chain links TRBV30 with TRBJ1-2, with 8 nucleotides matching TRBD1. V was clipped by 7 bases and J by 7 bases; unmatched bases: 20. Germline V gives CDR1 GTSNPN, CDR2 SVGIG (reference sequence). CDR3 length: 16 amino acids.